A single sample gave rise to the 29 T cell receptor beta chains below, sequenced in a study of blood T cells in healthy people across ages. A J-beta primer mix and a sample-barcoded 5' primer were used in a second PCR of about 7 to 12 cycles. TCRdb analysed the 5' RACE reads with MiXCR anew, one entry per CDR3 protein. Counted here are roughly 2 million distinct CDR3 sequences, approximately 50% occurring once; the ten biggest clones make up roughly 2%. The material sequenced was blood. These receptors originate from a woman between 35 and 50 years old in good health.

The chain combines TRBV7-9 with TRBJ1-1; D is uncertain. The germline gives CDR1 SEHNR, CDR2 FQNEAQ (reference sequence). Trimming took 5 bases from V and 1 from J, leaving 8 bases between them. The CDR3 sequence is 13 residues long. The CDR3 spells CASSVGWNTEAFF. As DNA, the CDR3 is TGTGCCAGCAGCGTAGGGTGGAACACTGAAGCTTTCTTT. Combining the CDR3 with reference TRBV7-9 and TRBJ1-1 gives the whole variable domain DTGVSQNPRHKITKRGQNVTFRCDPISEHNRLYWYRQTLGQGPEFLTYFQNEAQLEKSRLLSDRFSAERPKGSFSTLEIQRTEQGDSAMYLCASSVGWNTEAFFGQGTRLTVV.

The rearrangement joins TRBV12-3 or TRBV12-4 to TRBJ2-3; 8 bases are a match to TRBD1. V dropped 7 bases and J dropped 0; count of bases not matched to a gene: 6. This CDR3 is built from 15 residues. Written as DNA, the CDR3 is TGTGCCAGCATCCGACAGGGGCGAAGCACAGATACGCAGTATTTT. It specifies CASIRQGRSTDTQYF.

The chain couples TRBV4-1 to TRBJ1-5, with TRBD1 matching 7 bases. This CDR3 spans 19 amino acids. Germline CDR1 MGHRA, CDR2 YSYEKL. Trimming removed 4 bases from V and 3 bases from J; junction bases left unmatched: 18. The CDR3 loop reads CASSRGCTQGHRANQPQHF. The CDR3 DNA reads TGCGCCAGCAGCCGAGGTTGTACACAGGGGCACAGGGCCAATCAGCCCCAGCATTTT.

This chain joins TRBV29-1 and TRBJ1-6, with 9 nucleotides matching TRBD1. Per the germline V gene, CDR1 is SQVTM and CDR2 is ANQGSEA. V was clipped by 6 bases and J by 7 bases; unmatched bases: 4. The CDR3 has 13 residues. For the CDR3, the DNA is TGCAGCGTGGGACAGGGAGGGAATTCACCCCTCCACTTT. Protein sequence: CSVGQGGNSPLHF.

This clonotype appeared a single time. This clone may be a read error of a much larger clone one base away. The chain couples TRBV29-1 to TRBJ2-1; 7 nucleotides line up with TRBD1. Germline V gene lookup returns CDR1 SQVTM and CDR2 ANQGSEA. The CDR3 contains 12 residues. V trimming: 6 bases; J trimming: 7 bases; junction bases outside the gene matches: 6. The CDR3 DNA sequence: TGCAGCGTGGAGACAGGGAGTAATGAGCAGTTCTTC. Translating it yields CSVETGSNEQFF.

There are a few counts of this clonotype. The chain uses TRBV15 and TRBJ2-4, with D tentatively TRBD2 (5 bases). The J call is in doubt because the DNA end fits TRBJ2-7 better. The CDR3 is 13 amino acids. In germline, CDR1 is LNHNV, CDR2 YYDKDF (reference sequence). The CDR3 DNA follows: TGTGCCACCCGATTAGAGGGAAACTACGAGCAGTACTTC. Protein: CATRLEGNYEQYF.

The chain recombines TRBV29-1 with TRBJ1-2, with unresolved D. With 1 base removed from V and 2 bases from J, the gap between germline ends came to 8 bases. Germline CDR1 is SQVTM and CDR2 is ANQGSEA. The CDR3 has 13 residues. This CDR3 reads CSVEGDLNYGYTF. The DNA of the CDR3 is TGCAGCGTTGAAGGGGATTTAAACTATGGCTACACCTTC.

The V and J genes are TRBV11-2 and TRBJ2-5; the match to TRBD2 covers 14 bases. V was clipped by 0 bases and J by 1 base; unmatched bases: 1. The CDR3 extends over 17 amino acids. Germline V lookup: CDR1 SGHAT, CDR2 FQNNGV. CDR3 DNA sequence: TGTGCCAGCAGCTTAGATGGGACTAGCGGGGGCCAAGAGACCCAGTACTTC. Encoded protein: CASSLDGTSGGQETQYF.

This clonotype was observed a few times. V is TRBV6-5 and J is TRBJ2-1; 7 nucleotides match TRBD1. The CDR3 sequence is 13 residues long. The V segment lost 7 bases and the J segment 12 bases; nucleotides outside the gene matches: 12. CDR1 MNHEY and CDR2 SVGAGI come from the germline V gene. The DNA for the CDR3 is TGTGCCAGCACCCGGGACAGCGATGAACTGCAGTTCTTC. It is translated as CASTRDSDELQFF.

This clonotype was picked up a small number of times. The chain combines TRBV21-1 with TRBJ2-4; the table assigns TRBD2, which was not confirmed against the DNA. The J call may be wrong; the DNA end is better matched by TRBJ2-7. TRBV21-1 counts as a pseudogene. The CDR3 extends over 15 amino acids. The chain's CDR3 is CASSKVSRENYEQYF. The CDR3 DNA follows: TGTGCCAGCAGCAAAGTCTCGCGGGAGAACTACGAGCAGTACTTC.

The V and J genes are TRBV4-1 and TRBJ2-1, with D uncertain. CDR3 size: 14 residues. Germline CDR1 reads MGHRA; CDR2 reads YSYEKL. The V gene lost 0 bases and the J gene lost 8 bases, with 11 bases spanning the gap. The CDR3 loop is CASSQDLENDEQFF. Here the CDR3 DNA reads TGCGCCAGCAGCCAAGATCTAGAAAACGATGAGCAGTTCTTC.

This chain connects TRBV6-1 to TRBJ2-7, with 9 bases identical to TRBD1. From germline, CDR1 is MNHNS and CDR2 SASEGT. With V trimmed by 7 bases and J by 3 bases, 10 bases remained unmatched. The CDR3 spans 15 residues. CDR3 bases: TGTGCCAGCAAACTCGAGGGGGACAGGGTCTACGAGCAGTACTTC. This encodes CASKLEGDRVYEQYF.

This chain links TRBV7-3 with TRBJ2-3; D might be TRBD1 (6 bases). The CDR3 covers 15 residues. Trimming removed 2 bases from V and 2 bases from J, with 11 bases in between. CDR1 is SGHTA and CDR2 is FQGTGA in the germline V gene. CDR3: CASSLGDIYTDTQYF. Here the CDR3 DNA reads TGTGCCAGCAGCTTAGGGGACATCTACACAGATACGCAGTATTTT.

There are a few counts of this clonotype. The V gene is TRBV7-3, the J gene TRBJ2-1; D ambiguous. Trimming left V 2 bases short and J 0 bases short, with 8 bases between. Germline loops: CDR1 SGHTA, CDR2 FQGTGA. The CDR3 loop spans 15 amino acids. CDR3 coding DNA: TGTGCCAGCAGCTTACATGGCAGCTCCTACAATGAGCAGTTCTTC. Translating gives CASSLHGSSYNEQFF.

This chain links TRBV6-1 with TRBJ1-2, with TRBD1 matching 7 bases. After removal of 1 base from V and 5 bases from J, the junction contained 10 bases not matched to a gene. Germline CDR1 is MNHNS and CDR2 is SASEGT. The CDR3 has 16 residues. The CDR3 DNA reads as TGTGCCAGCAGTGAAGGGTGGAAGGGGGCGCGGTATGGCTACACCTTC. It translates to CASSEGWKGARYGYTF.

The chain links TRBV7-8 to TRBJ2-1; TRBD1 aligns across 9 bases. The CDR3 covers 14 residues. The germline V gene has CDR1 SGHVS and CDR2 FQNEAQ. Unmatched junction bases numbered 12, after V lost 5 bases and J lost 13 bases. The CDR3 sequence: CASSVGDRVCKQFF. CDR3 DNA sequence: TGTGCCAGCAGCGTAGGGGACAGGGTCTGCAAACAGTTCTTC.

V gene TRBV25-1 combines with J gene TRBJ1-2, with 7 bases matching TRBD1. Germline V gene data show CDR1 as MGHDK and CDR2 as SYGVNS. Trimming removed 3 bases from V and 5 bases from J; junction bases left unmatched: 9. CDR3 length equals 15 residues. The CDR3 here is CASSEDRFYPYGYTF. CDR3 nucleotide sequence: TGTGCCAGCAGTGAGGACAGGTTCTATCCTTATGGCTACACCTTC.

The V gene is TRBV11-2, the J gene TRBJ1-5; unclear D gene. The CDR3 totals 15 residues. The germline V and J ends were trimmed by 5 bases and 4 bases, with 15 bases remaining between them. Germline V gene data show CDR1 as SGHAT and CDR2 as FQNNGV. CDR3: CASSLGMSLNQPQHF. CDR3 coding DNA: TGTGCCAGCAGCCTTGGAATGAGTTTAAATCAGCCCCAGCATTTT. Full variable domain (missing parts from reference TRBV11-2 and TRBJ1-5): EAGVAQSPRYKIIEKRQSVAFWCNPISGHATLYWYQQILGQGPKLLIQFQNNGVVDDSQLPKDRFSAERLKGVDSTLKIQPAKLEDSAVYLCASSLGMSLNQPQHFGDGTRLSIL.

J is TRBJ2-5 and V is TRBV28; tentatively, D is TRBD1 (5 bases). CDR3 length equals 15 residues. Germline V lookup: CDR1 MDHEN, CDR2 SYDVKM. The V end lost 2 bases, the J end lost 1 base, and 11 bases lay between the germline ends. CDR3 in DNA: TGTGCCAGCAGTTTAATCAGACAGCTCCAAGAGACCCAGTACTTC. This codes for CASSLIRQLQETQYF.

This clonotype showed up just a few times. The chain combines TRBV20-1 with TRBJ1-4; no reliable D call. Trimming pared 3 bases from V and 8 bases from J, leaving 4 bases between. The CDR3 covers 10 residues. Germline lookup yields CDR1 DFQATT and CDR2 SNEGSKA (reference sequence). The chain's CDR3 is CSASWEKLFF. The DNA for the CDR3 is TGCAGTGCTAGTTGGGAAAAACTGTTTTTT.

The V gene is TRBV6-5, the J gene TRBJ2-5; tentatively, D is TRBD2 (6 bases). The closer fit of TRBJ2-7 to the DNA end suggests the J call may be wrong. This CDR3 spans 15 amino acids. In germline, CDR1 is MNHEY, CDR2 SVGAGI. The CDR3 bases are TGTGCCAGCAGTTACTCGATCCTGACTAGTGGCGAGCAGTACTTC. This codes for CASSYSILTSGEQYF.

DNA for the CDR3: TGCGCCAGCAGCCCAGGACAGGGAAATCCAATGAACACTGAAGCTTTCTTT. Translated, it gives CASSPGQGNPMNTEAFF. The rearrangement uses TRBV4-3 and TRBJ1-1, with TRBD1 identical over 8 bases. Trimming took 4 bases from V and 0 from J; bases not matched to a gene: 10. The CDR3 is 17 residues long. Looked up from germline, CDR1 is LGHNA and CDR2 is YSLEER.

This clonotype appeared a few times. J is TRBJ2-7 and V is TRBV12-3 or TRBV12-4; maybe TRBD1 (5 bases). Trimming cost V 4 bases and J 7 bases, with 17 bases left between them. CDR3 length: 14 amino acids. The CDR3 reads CASSWQGGGSEQYF. As DNA, the CDR3 is TGTGCCAGCAGTTGGCAGGGTGGTGGTTCGGAGCAGTACTTC.

This clonotype appeared a few times. This chain joins TRBV27 and TRBJ2-7; D unclear. CDR1 MNHEY and CDR2 SMNVEV come from the germline V gene (reference sequence). The CDR3 has 13 residues. The V end lost 6 bases, the J end lost 4 bases, and 13 bases lay between the germline ends. In DNA, the CDR3 is TGTGCCAGCAGGACCCCTACTCGATACGAGCAGTACTTC. Protein: CASRTPTRYEQYF.

This clonotype was seen only a few times. The chain employs TRBV10-3 and TRBJ2-1; 10 bases agree with TRBD1. CDR1 and CDR2 (germline): ENHRY, SYGVKD. Trimming cost V 8 bases and J 2 bases; bases outside gene matches: 3. The CDR3 length is 14 residues. CDR3 protein: CAIRGQGAYNEQFF. In DNA, the CDR3 is TGTGCCATCCGAGGACAGGGGGCCTACAATGAGCAGTTCTTC.

The V call is TRBV28, the J call TRBJ2-7, with a possible D match to TRBD1 (5 bases). The V gene's germline CDR1 is MDHEN and CDR2 SYDVKM. V lost 6 bases and J 0 bases, leaving 15 bases between the germline ends. The length of the CDR3 is 15 residues. In DNA form, the CDR3 reads TGTGCCAGCAGATTCTCGGCAAGGGGCTCCTACGAGCAGTACTTC. Its translation is CASRFSARGSYEQYF.

This clonotype was detected only a few times. This rearrangement joins TRBV29-1 to TRBJ2-3; 9 positions agree with TRBD2. The V segment lost 3 bases and the J segment 4 bases; nucleotides outside the gene matches: 5. The CDR3 is made up of 14 amino acids. Germline V gene data show CDR1 as SQVTM and CDR2 as ANQGSEA. CDR3 nucleotides: TGCAGCGTTGAGCGCGGGGGGGTTCCAGATACGCAGTATTTT. Encoded protein: CSVERGGVPDTQYF.

The rearrangement uses TRBV12-3 or TRBV12-4 and TRBJ2-3; D tentatively fits TRBD1 or TRBD2 (6 bases each). Trimming took off 5 bases at V and 5 bases at J, with 23 bases between the two ends. The CDR3 runs 17 residues. The DNA of the CDR3 is TGTGCCAGCAGTACCCGAGGGGGGCCTAAGCTTCAAGATACGCAGTATTTT. Translation gives CASSTRGGPKLQDTQYF.

The chain has TRBV7-2 and TRBJ2-3; D remains unclear. The CDR3 spans 14 residues. CDR1 SGHTA and CDR2 FQGNSA come from the germline V gene. Trimming took 5 bases from V and 4 from J, leaving 13 bases between them. CDR3 in DNA: TGTGCCAGCAGCGTAGGAAAGGGCGCAGATACGCAGTATTTT. Protein product: CASSVGKGADTQYF.